These 15 T cell receptor beta chains were all obtained from the same sample, sequenced in a study of CD8 T cells in Susac syndrome. With random hexamers, reverse transcription was performed on about 0.5 to 1 ug of RNA. TCRdb recomputed calls from the immunoSEQ multiplex PCR reads with MiXCR, one row per CDR3 protein. The sample comprises 230,000 or so distinct CDR3 sequences, about 95% of which are singletons, and roughly 0.1% rests with the top ten. Sequences were obtained from CD4+ T cells from PBMCs. The origin of the receptors is a human donor with multiple sclerosis.

This CDR3 reads CASSLVRGEYEQYF. Written as DNA, the CDR3 is TGTGCCAGCAGCTTAGTTAGGGGAGAGTACGAGCAGTACTTC. The chain has TRBV7-8 and TRBJ2-7; D may match TRBD1 or TRBD2 (5 bases each). This CDR3 has 14 amino acids. With 1 base removed from V and 4 bases from J, the gap between germline ends came to 11 bases. Germline V gene sequence: CDR1 SGHVS, CDR2 FQNEAQ.

The CDR3 DNA is TGTGCCAGCAGTGAAGAGCGTTACACTGAAGCTTTCTTT. It is translated as CASSEERYTEAFF. V and J are TRBV25-1 and TRBJ1-1, with D unclear. CDR3 length: 13 amino acids. Trimming removed 2 bases from V and 3 bases from J, with 7 bases in between. Germline V CDR1 and CDR2: MGHDK, SYGVNS.

This chain connects TRBV3-1 to TRBJ2-6; D is unclear. CDR1 is LGHDT and CDR2 is YNNKEL in the germline V gene (reference sequence). V was shortened by 1 base and J by 0 bases, with 10 bases between the two germline ends. The CDR3 runs to 17 residues. CDR3 sequence reads: CASSQVQTVSGANVLTF. The CDR3 DNA reads TGTGCCAGCAGCCAAGTTCAAACAGTCTCTGGGGCCAACGTCCTGACTTTC.

The V call is TRBV15, the J call TRBJ1-4; D gene ambiguous. The CDR3 extends over 15 amino acids. CDR1 is LNHNV, CDR2 YYDKDF, per germline (reference sequence). The germline V and J ends were trimmed by 0 bases and 8 bases, with 13 bases remaining between them. The CDR3 region is CATSRDLDAPEKLFF. The CDR3 DNA follows: TGTGCCACCAGCAGAGATCTTGACGCACCGGAAAAACTGTTTTTT.

V is TRBV20-1 and J is TRBJ2-1, with TRBD2 matching over 14 bases. The CDR3 contains 15 residues. V shed 5 bases, J shed 7 bases, and the junction held 7 bases outside the gene matches. Germline CDR1 DFQATT, CDR2 SNEGSKA (reference sequence). Written as DNA, the CDR3 is TGCAGTGCTCCAGGGACTAGCGGGAGTATAAATGAGCAGTTCTTC. It translates to CSAPGTSGSINEQFF.

The chain couples TRBV20-1 to TRBJ2-1; the D gene is possibly TRBD1 (6 bases). V dropped 5 bases and J dropped 10 bases, with 9 bases sitting between them. The germline V gene encodes CDR1 DFQATT and CDR2 SNEGSKA (reference sequence). This CDR3 is 10 amino acids long. This CDR3 reads CSAQQGEQFF. As DNA, the CDR3 is TGCAGTGCTCAACAGGGAGAGCAGTTCTTC.

The chain employs TRBV25-1 and TRBJ2-6, with D uncertain. The CDR3 totals 14 residues. Germline CDR1 MGHDK, CDR2 SYGVNS. Trimming pared 5 bases from V and 3 bases from J, leaving 8 bases between. The CDR3 reads CASSPRSGANVLTF. CDR3 bases: TGTGCCAGCAGTCCCAGGAGTGGGGCCAACGTCCTGACTTTC.

The chain joins TRBV6-5 to TRBJ2-3; 8 bases are a match to TRBD1. In germline, CDR1 is MNHEY, CDR2 SVGAGI. Trimming removed 6 bases from V and 5 bases from J; junction bases left unmatched: 4. This CDR3 is built from 13 residues. Here the CDR3 reads CASSQGAVDTQYF. The DNA of the CDR3 is TGTGCCAGCAGCCAGGGGGCCGTAGATACGCAGTATTTT.

The chain uses TRBV5-4 and TRBJ2-2; 7 nucleotides line up with TRBD1. This CDR3 has 13 amino acids. Trimming at V came to 5 bases and at J to 7 bases, leaving 5 bases not matched to a gene. Germline V lookup: CDR1 SGHNT, CDR2 YYREEE (reference sequence). In nucleotides, the CDR3 is TGTGCCAGCAGTCTGGCAGGGGGCGGGGAGCTGTTTTTT. It is translated as CASSLAGGGELFF.

The chain is built from TRBV5-1 and TRBJ2-1; no clear D gene. This CDR3 contains 16 residues. The germline V gene encodes CDR1 SGHRS and CDR2 YFSETQ. The V end lost 5 bases, the J end lost 0 bases, and 15 bases lay between the germline ends. The CDR3 protein is CASSLQWGSSYNEQFF. The CDR3, as DNA: TGCGCCAGCAGTCTACAGTGGGGAAGCTCCTACAATGAGCAGTTCTTC. The full variable domain, its missing parts supplied by reference TRBV5-1 and TRBJ2-1, is KAGVTQTPRYLIKTRGQQVTLSCSPISGHRSVSWYQQTPGQGLQFLFEYFSETQRNKGNFPGRFSGRQFSNSRSEMNVSTLELGDSALYLCASSLQWGSSYNEQFFGPGTRLTVL.

The rearrangement uses TRBV3-1 and TRBJ2-5; D gene uncertain. Germline CDR1 LGHDT, CDR2 YNNKEL (reference sequence). Trimming shortened V by 0 bases and J by 5 bases, and 7 bases separated the two germline ends. The CDR3 is 13 residues long. This CDR3 is CASSQELRETQYF. As DNA, the CDR3 is TGTGCCAGCAGCCAAGAGTTGAGGGAGACCCAGTACTTC.

This sequence joins TRBV20-1 and TRBJ1-5; D unclear. The CDR3 is made up of 12 amino acids. Trimming took 2 bases from V and 2 from J, leaving 4 bases between them. CDR1 is DFQATT and CDR2 is SNEGSKA in the germline V gene (reference sequence). CDR3 loop: CSARMGNQPQHF. The CDR3 DNA reads as TGCAGTGCTAGAATGGGCAATCAGCCCCAGCATTTT.

As DNA, the CDR3 is TGTGCCAGCAGTTCCCCGGACAGGGGGCATCACGAGCAGTACTTC. It is translated as CASSSPDRGHHEQYF. The rearrangement links TRBV12-3 or TRBV12-4 to TRBJ2-7; 11 bases agree with TRBD1. J gave up 5 bases and V 4 bases, and 7 bases lay outside the gene matches. The CDR3 runs to 15 residues.

The chain couples TRBV3-1 to TRBJ2-2, with 10 bases that match TRBD1. Germline CDR1 and CDR2: LGHDT and YNNKEL (reference sequence). CDR3 size: 16 residues. Unmatched junction bases numbered 9, after V lost 4 bases and J lost 7 bases. CDR3 loop: CASSLRTGGTNGELFF. In nucleotides, the CDR3 is TGTGCCAGCAGCCTCCGGACAGGGGGAACGAACGGGGAGCTGTTTTTT.

V is TRBV29-1 and J is TRBJ2-5; 14 bases line up with TRBD2. CDR3 length: 17 residues. CDR1 SQVTM and CDR2 ANQGSEA come from the germline V gene. The J segment lost 4 bases and the V segment lost 0 bases, leaving 7 bases of the junction unmatched. The CDR3 loop reads CSVEDWGTSGRGETQYF. As DNA, the CDR3 is TGCAGCGTTGAAGATTGGGGGACTAGCGGGAGAGGAGAGACCCAGTACTTC.